This paragraph covers one T cell receptor (beta chain) sequence. Its antigen is undetermined. This CDR3 contains 15 residues. V dropped 6 bases and J dropped 2; count of bases not matched to a gene: 7. The germline V gene has CDR1 MDHEN and CDR2 SYDVKM. The data were obtained in a study of T cells in localized non-small cell lung cancer. Study-wide results and caveats: Adjacent lung held a median roughly 60 of the top 100 tumor clones. The greatest T cell clonality was found in uninvolved adjacent lung (higher than in tumor). A single tumor region was sequenced, leaving heterogeneity possible. Longer overall survival associated with higher blood T cell density; shorter survival with higher adjacent-lung clonality.

Clones were read by immunoSEQ multiplex PCR, and TCRdb kept only the in-frame ones, dropping some. Of tens of thousands of clones listed, 80% to 90% are singletons. The sample consisted of peripheral blood, taken before any cancer treatment. This receptor was taken from a woman aged 35-75 years with stage I lung adenocarcinoma. The chain has TRBV28 and TRBJ2-5, with 9 bases lining up with TRBD1. CDR3 sequence reads: CASRTGGAGQETQYF. CDR3 in DNA: TGTGCCAGCAGAACAGGGGGCGCGGGACAAGAGACCCAGTACTTC.